This T cell receptor (beta chain) was captured in a study of blood T cell repertoires in COVID-19. Study as a whole: The United States, Italy and Spain supplied acute and convalescent COVID-19 samples.

Clones were read by immunoSEQ multiplex PCR, and TCRdb kept only the in-frame ones, dropping some. The sample records tens of thousands of clones, around 85% being singletons. Germline values: CDR1 SNHLY, CDR2 FYNNEI. The CDR3 covers 15 residues. J was trimmed by 6 bases and V by 6 bases; bases with no gene match: 7. The chain uses TRBV2 and TRBJ1-4; 10 bases agree with TRBD1. This sequence was found in a woman older than 75 with acute or convalescent COVID-19. Sequenced sample: peripheral blood. The CDR3 bases are TGTGCCAGCAGAACCGACAGGGGGCCTGATGAAAAACTGTTTTTT. Protein sequence: CASRTDRGPDEKLFF. Based on the CDR3 plus reference TRBV2 and TRBJ1-4, the full variable domain is EPEVTQTPSHQVTQMGQEVILRCVPISNHLYFYWYRQILGQKVEFLVSFYNNEISEKSEIFDDQFSVERPDGSNFTLKIRSTKLEDSAMYFCASRTDRGPDEKLFFGSGTQLSVL.